This T cell receptor (beta chain) was sequenced for a study of control samples from healthy donors and cancer patients. Sequencing used immunoSEQ multiplex PCR; TCRdb keeps in-frame clones, though not all of them. The sample shows approximately 72,000 clones, about 89% of them seen only once. This CDR3 comprises 17 residues. CDR1 and CDR2 (germline): MNHEY, SMNVEV (reference sequence). Trimming left V 7 bases short and J 2 bases short, with 20 bases between. This sequence was found in a man in his forties or fifties in good health. Sequencing was performed on blood. The chain uses TRBV27 and TRBJ1-4, with D tentatively TRBD1 (6 bases). DNA of the CDR3: TGTGCCAGCAAAGAGCGGACAGCCCTTACGACTAATGAAAAACTGTTTTTT. This codes for CASKERTALTTNEKLFF. Combining the CDR3 with reference TRBV27 and TRBJ1-4 gives the whole variable domain EAQVTQNPRYLITVTGKKLTVTCSQNMNHEYMSWYRQDPGLGLRQIYYSMNVEVTDKGDVPEGYKVSRKEKRNFPLILESPSPNQTSLYFCASKERTALTTNEKLFFGSGTQLSVL.